This paragraph reports one T cell receptor (beta chain). The antigen this receptor binds is unknown. No base-level quality is on record; no much larger clone is a single base apart. The cohort consisted of 666 healthy bone marrow donors. All cohort members were sampled while nominally healthy, although unrecorded immune exposures were likely present. The donor was CMV seronegative and was included in the group of about 350 seronegative cohort members. Each donor provided a peripheral blood sample, and peripheral blood mononuclear cells were used for TCR beta sequencing. Genomic DNA extraction from the blood cell samples was performed with the Qiagen DNeasy Blood Extraction Kit. Receptors were amplified or captured by the immunoSEQ multiplex PCR assay. For the multiplex PCR, a mixture combining 60 forward primers for TCR Vbeta segments and 13 reverse primers for TCR Jbeta segments was used. The CDR3 region of rearranged TCR beta genes was amplified from genomic DNA by a multiplex PCR assay. The amplified TCR beta libraries were sequenced on the Illumina HiSeq System as 87-base-pair reads. The original pipeline was this. A later analysis tallied roughly 76 million unique TCR beta chains across the 700 or so repertoires, and around 9.9 million of those chains were shared by two or more donors. To remove PCR and sequencing errors, raw reads were error-corrected and collapsed into unique sequences using a nearest-neighbor algorithm that merged closely related sequences. Alignment of CDR3 sequences to IMGT reference sequences was used to assign V, D and J gene segments. For a sequence to be retained, at least a six-nucleotide match to both a V gene segment and a J gene segment was required. A rearrangement counted as productive if the CDR3 had no stop codons and remained in frame with V and J, and every other rearrangement counted as non-productive. CDR3 was defined according to IMGT convention as the region running from the second conserved V-encoded cysteine to the conserved J-encoded phenylalanine. The earlier analysis of about 590 of the donors excluded sequences that lacked an unambiguous match to a single V gene segment. An earlier analysis of around 600 of the donors classified V segments as functional when productive rearrangements were above 56.7% and as segregating when the standard deviation between donors was above 5%. To diagnose cytomegalovirus status from the catalog of TCR beta chain sequences, a statistical classification framework was built. In a later analysis, TCR nucleotide sequences were compared against IMGT/GENE-DB human TR gene sequences so that V and J genes could be assigned. The TCRdist pipeline was used in a later analysis to assign CDR3 sequences and most-parsimonious VDJ recombination scenarios. In a later analysis, each TCR beta chain was defined by its CDR3 amino acid sequence together with its V-gene family, and reads lacking a unique V-gene family were excluded. To address suspected cross-contamination and a sequencing artifact, a later analysis removed around 590 highly shared, low-generation-probability nucleotide sequences. In a later analysis, a clonal expansion index for each public chain was calculated from normalized within-repertoire ranks of inferred template counts. A later analysis computed generation probabilities with a VDJ recombination model fitted to out-of-frame rearrangements, and checked the results against IGoR. Hypergeometric tests were used in a later analysis to score TCR-TCR, TCR-HLA and TCR-CMV co-occurrence, with a repertoire-size bias correction applied to the TCR pairs. In a later analysis, false discovery rates were estimated by permuting HLA or CMV assignments 20 times. In a later analysis, co-occurring TCRs were grouped with DBSCAN, and TCRdist sequence similarity was added when clustering was performed within HLA-allele-positive subsets. Co-occurrence clustering excluded repertoires with fewer than 30,000 or more than 120,000 public chains, plus five with anomalous nucleotide sharing. This immuneACCESS table, as held by TCRdb, lists in-frame sequences with V and J called but not all clones. Of the missing ones, under half trace to an unresolved V gene in checked studies; the others have no known cause. V and J calls plus clone size are reproduced from that table; the DNA served to infer D and trimming. This sample is represented by about 140,000 clones; just over 70% of them were singletons. The top ten clones comprise 1.5% to 2% of the sample.

This specimen comes from a study of cytomegalovirus exposure and HLA in healthy donors (dated by TCRdb to about 2017). Notes on the research overall: In an earlier analysis of 450 to 750 of the donors, approximately 300 Gb of sequence data and just under 120 million unique TCR beta sequences from roughly 190 million T cells were reported. Around 320 gigabases of sequencing data and tens of millions of unique TCR sequences were included in an early release covering under 650 HLA-typed donors. Among the roughly 410 genotyped donors, under 90% belonged to the genetic ancestry cluster associated with self-reported Caucasian donors. The aim of the study was to test whether cataloging public T cell receptors could identify signatures of past pathogen exposure. Using immunosequencing, the study profiled T cell repertoires from 500 to 800 subjects and related those repertoires to cytomegalovirus serostatus. A separate validation cohort of about 110 different subjects was used in addition to the approximately 700-subject first cohort. High-throughput TCR immunosequencing, statistical association of individual TCRs with disease status, and machine learning were combined to predict cytomegalovirus infection status. A later analysis re-examined previously published TCR beta repertoires from more than 550 donors and added high-resolution HLA genotyping to investigate patterns of TCR occurrence. Rather than using new phenotypic data, the later analysis identified candidate immune exposures from TCR beta sequences and from how often those sequences occurred across donors. To decide whether each TCR beta V gene segment behaved as functional or pseudogenic, an earlier analysis of some 580 of the donors relied on high-throughput TCR beta sequencing. Donor age, sex, ethnicity and CMV serostatus were compiled alongside the repertoire data. In a later genetic analysis, genome-wide SNP genotypes for about three fifths of the roughly 670 donors were used, and that subset was treated as a discovery cohort. Every discovery cohort repertoire had been produced on one sequencing platform. Class I and class II HLA loci were covered by the typing at four-digit resolution. Typing coverage differed by locus: A, B, C, DRB1 and DQB1 were typed in about 620-640 donors, DQA1 in about 560, DPA1 in around 610, and DPB1 in 450 to 490. A few DR-DQ haplotypes were handled as single units for association and clustering because linkage in the cohort was strong. On average, around 200,000 unique TCR beta nucleotide sequences were sequenced per donor among some 430 genotyped donors of the cohort, with roughly 18% of those sequences being non-productive. Broad study findings and their caveats: A few of the identified cytomegalovirus-associated TCR beta chains were confirmed in vitro to be specific for cytomegalovirus antigens. In a later analysis, the rate of TCR association differed among HLA loci, with DRB1 alleles having the most associated TCRs and HLA-C alleles having the fewest. When HLA alleles, especially DR and DQ, strongly co-occurred, TCR associations were difficult to assign to individual alleles. Roughly uniform sequencing depth across donors was assumed in presence/absence analyses, although this assumption may not hold. Most TCR sequences were seen in very few donors, while some public TCRs were found in many individuals. Linkage disequilibrium might explain the correlated functional status among segregating V segments, but an unknown experimental factor could not be ruled out. Because counts were too low, about 17 rarely observed V segments, including chromosome 9 orphons, were excluded from the earlier analysis of around 590 of the donors. Compared with equally common non-associated chains, HLA-associated TCR beta chains in a later analysis were more clonally expanded and had lower generation probabilities. Some IMGT-functional V segments, including TRBV6-2 and TRBV6-3, could not be distinguished by the 87-base-pair reads and were therefore excluded. An earlier analysis of 587 of the donors showed that most TCR beta V segments appeared in productive rearrangements either about 90% or about 30% of the time, which broadly matched IMGT annotations. A later analysis reported that several top co-occurrence clusters appeared linked to parvovirus B19, influenza, CMV and Epstein-Barr virus. Only TCR beta chains were sequenced in this cohort, and the absence of alpha or paired-chain data limited detectable features. Specific HLA alleles were associated with roughly 17,000 TCR beta sequences at a false discovery rate of 0.05 in a later analysis. CMV serostatus was the only immune exposure information available for the cohort. In both the original and validation cohorts, the classifier was reported to diagnose cytomegalovirus status with high specificity and sensitivity. The study listed approximately 150 TCR beta chains as associated with cytomegalovirus. HLA typing was unavailable for some donors at each locus, so association tests used only the typed subset. A group of highly shared sequence variants was considered likely to be a technical artifact of the sequencing pipeline. In a later genetic analysis, fewer N-insertions in productive TCRs were reported among donors in an Asian-associated ancestry cluster than the approximately 670-donor mean. It was suggested by the authors that the approach could potentially be generalized to other disease states and immunological phenotypes. According to a later analysis, most CMV-associated TCR beta chains appeared to be HLA-restricted, and the HLA associations seemed to be driven largely by CMV exposure. V-gene and J-gene trimming of TCR beta chains was associated with a missense DCLRE1C variant in a later genetic analysis, and the association was replicated in an independent cohort. A further reported finding was that TCR beta sequences accurately predicted the HLA-A and HLA-B alleles for most subjects in the first cohort.

Taken from cysteine to phenylalanine, the CDR3 has 14 residues. This entry keeps only the CDR3 DNA: 42 bases, framed from base 1. Unmatched junction bases come to 7, with V trimmed by 4 bases and J by 5 bases. The germline V gene provides CDR1 MNHNS and CDR2 SASEGT. This TCR came from a woman younger than 45 in good health and CMV-seronegative. The rearranged segments are TRBV6-1 and TRBJ1-2, and 7 junction bases match TRBD1. The source material was PBMCs. CDR3 region: CASSGDSSGYGYTF. DNA sequence: TGTGCCAGCAGTGGGGACAGCTCAGGGTATGGCTACACCTTC.